The 2 T cell receptor beta chains listed next were all sequenced from one sample in a study of shared clonotypes between healthy human individuals. Using immunoSEQ multiplex PCR, the repertoire was profiled, and TCRdb retains in-frame clones only, with some absent. This repertoire shows about 2 million clones, about 95% found once; its top ten account for around 1%. CD45RO-negative, CCR7-selected cells formed the naive CD8 fraction, which excluded terminally differentiated effector memory CD45RA+ cells. Sample: naive CD8+ T cells sorted from blood. These receptors were collected from a man aged 18 to 29 in good health.

The chain recombines TRBV4-1 with TRBJ2-7; 10 bases match TRBD2. Germline V gene lookup returns CDR1 MGHRA and CDR2 YSYEKL. This CDR3 region has 15 residues. The V gene end was trimmed by 0 bases and the J gene end by 2 bases; junction bases not matched to a gene: 1. The CDR3 protein is CASSQEAGGPYEQYF. DNA for the CDR3: TGCGCCAGCAGCCAAGAAGCGGGAGGGCCCTACGAGCAGTACTTC.

V and J are TRBV19 and TRBJ1-5, with 9 bases fitting TRBD1. The V segment lost 7 bases and the J segment 3 bases; nucleotides outside the gene matches: 7. Germline-derived CDR1 and CDR2 are LNHDA and SQIVND (reference sequence). The CDR3 contains 15 residues. Here the CDR3 reads CASTGTGRANQPQHF. The DNA of the CDR3 is TGTGCCAGTACCGGGACAGGGAGGGCCAATCAGCCCCAGCATTTT.